A selection of T cell receptor beta chains follows, all from one sample in a study of blood T cell repertoires in COVID-19. Clones were sequenced by immunoSEQ multiplex PCR, and TCRdb holds only the in-frame ones, with some missing. Of about 68,000 clones listed, 70% to 90% were seen once; the top ten hold 20% to 25%. Material for sequencing was peripheral blood. Source of these receptors: a middle-aged man with acute or convalescent COVID-19. Each CDR3 is given without its conserved first and last residue. The order of the fields is D gene, V gene, CDR3 protein. A D gene is named only where the DNA matches it firmly.

d_call: -; v_call: TRBV6-5; cdr3_aa: ASSQDREAF
d_call: -; v_call: TRBV6-5; cdr3_aa: AVRGGAETQY
d_call: -; v_call: TRBV4-1; cdr3_aa: ASSQNAGSYSPLH
d_call: -; v_call: TRBV30; cdr3_aa: AWSVGVGAHGYT
d_call: -; v_call: TRBV11-2; cdr3_aa: ASSLGGSPLH
d_call: TRBD2; v_call: TRBV27; cdr3_aa: ARGSGGDYEQY
d_call: -; v_call: TRBV5-6; cdr3_aa: ASSPDPSWAETQY
d_call: TRBD1; v_call: TRBV9; cdr3_aa: ASSFGTVNTEAF
d_call: TRBD2; v_call: TRBV6-6; cdr3_aa: ASSYWTSGVTDTQY
d_call: TRBD1; v_call: TRBV14; cdr3_aa: ASSSTGSSPLH
d_call: -; v_call: TRBV30; cdr3_aa: AWSEVRANEKLF
d_call: -; v_call: TRBV3-1/TRBV3-2; cdr3_aa: ASSPVQGRGTQY
d_call: TRBD1; v_call: TRBV7-2; cdr3_aa: ASSLGDRGSEQY
d_call: -; v_call: TRBV11-2; cdr3_aa: ASSLSGDNQPQH
d_call: TRBD1; v_call: TRBV6-1; cdr3_aa: ASSEVDRGHQPQH
d_call: -; v_call: TRBV5-4; cdr3_aa: ASSLGQQETQY
d_call: TRBD2; v_call: TRBV5-1; cdr3_aa: ASSLEWASGGADTQY
d_call: -; v_call: TRBV5-6; cdr3_aa: ASSYGYNEQF
d_call: -; v_call: TRBV5-1; cdr3_aa: ASSWGRKTGELF
d_call: -; v_call: TRBV7-2; cdr3_aa: ASSLVSTLNEQF
d_call: -; v_call: TRBV28; cdr3_aa: ASMTSFSAEQY
d_call: -; v_call: TRBV11-2; cdr3_aa: ASSLGQAWSYT
d_call: -; v_call: TRBV7-9; cdr3_aa: ASSLGQNYEQY
d_call: -; v_call: TRBV19; cdr3_aa: ASSIPNRYNEQF
d_call: -; v_call: TRBV12-5; cdr3_aa: ASGLFLASLTGELF
d_call: -; v_call: TRBV29-1; cdr3_aa: SVEGASGVDYGYT
d_call: TRBD2; v_call: TRBV3-1/TRBV3-2; cdr3_aa: ASSQTSGGAGDTQY
d_call: -; v_call: TRBV28; cdr3_aa: ASSFTGPASGANVLT
d_call: -; v_call: TRBV12-3/TRBV12-4; cdr3_aa: ASSRGLTGELF
d_call: -; v_call: TRBV3-1/TRBV3-2; cdr3_aa: ASSQFTGRAETQY
d_call: TRBD1; v_call: TRBV5-4; cdr3_aa: ASSLPRGIGLRGYT
d_call: TRBD2; v_call: TRBV18; cdr3_aa: ASSPGTSAYSTNTGELF
d_call: -; v_call: TRBV30; cdr3_aa: AWSPGAHEQY
d_call: TRBD2; v_call: TRBV9; cdr3_aa: ASSVAPAGGIAGELF
d_call: TRBD1; v_call: TRBV7-9; cdr3_aa: ASSSGSGTATDTQY
d_call: TRBD2; v_call: TRBV5-1; cdr3_aa: ASSLDGLAGSYEQY
d_call: TRBD1; v_call: TRBV5-8; cdr3_aa: ASRLDRLDMDANYGYT
d_call: -; v_call: TRBV19; cdr3_aa: ASVSRGFTGELF
d_call: TRBD2; v_call: TRBV6-4; cdr3_aa: ASSDSGRGGTYNEQF
d_call: TRBD2; v_call: TRBV7-9; cdr3_aa: ASSRRTSGGKETQY
d_call: -; v_call: TRBV5-4; cdr3_aa: ASRPAQGGDVF